The TCR beta chain described here comes from a study of cytomegalovirus exposure and HLA in healthy donors. V gave up 0 bases and J gave up 0 bases, with 11 bases separating them. CDR3 length equals 16 residues. Germline values: CDR1 SGHNT, CDR2 YYREEE (reference sequence). Study-level findings and limits: It was reportedly the case that the classifier diagnosed cytomegalovirus status with high specificity and sensitivity. A previous analysis found most TCR beta V segments productive roughly 87% or roughly 30% of the time. Later on, an analysis found that several of the most significant clusters appeared to be linked to common viral pathogens, which included parvovirus B19.

PCR primers comprised 60 Vbeta and 13 Jbeta primers. Measured with immunoSEQ multiplex PCR; TCRdb has only the in-frame clones, and not every one. The sample holds roughly 110,000 clones; over 80% are singletons and the top ten take roughly 3%. Details on this clone: Its antigen is not identified.

This chain joins TRBV5-4 and TRBJ2-3; D might be TRBD2 (5 bases). The source is a man in his thirties or forties in good health and CMV-seropositive. The material sequenced was PBMCs. The CDR3 loop reads CASSLGSGTSTDTQYF. The CDR3 bases are TGTGCCAGCAGCTTGGGAAGCGGAACTAGCACAGATACGCAGTATTTT. The variable domain in full, with the rest retrieved from reference TRBV5-4 and TRBJ2-3, is ETGVTQSPTHLIKTRGQQVTLRCSSQSGHNTVSWYQQALGQGPQFIFQYYREEENGRGNFPPRFSGLQFPNYSSELNVNALELDDSALYLCASSLGSGTSTDTQYFGPGTRLTVL.